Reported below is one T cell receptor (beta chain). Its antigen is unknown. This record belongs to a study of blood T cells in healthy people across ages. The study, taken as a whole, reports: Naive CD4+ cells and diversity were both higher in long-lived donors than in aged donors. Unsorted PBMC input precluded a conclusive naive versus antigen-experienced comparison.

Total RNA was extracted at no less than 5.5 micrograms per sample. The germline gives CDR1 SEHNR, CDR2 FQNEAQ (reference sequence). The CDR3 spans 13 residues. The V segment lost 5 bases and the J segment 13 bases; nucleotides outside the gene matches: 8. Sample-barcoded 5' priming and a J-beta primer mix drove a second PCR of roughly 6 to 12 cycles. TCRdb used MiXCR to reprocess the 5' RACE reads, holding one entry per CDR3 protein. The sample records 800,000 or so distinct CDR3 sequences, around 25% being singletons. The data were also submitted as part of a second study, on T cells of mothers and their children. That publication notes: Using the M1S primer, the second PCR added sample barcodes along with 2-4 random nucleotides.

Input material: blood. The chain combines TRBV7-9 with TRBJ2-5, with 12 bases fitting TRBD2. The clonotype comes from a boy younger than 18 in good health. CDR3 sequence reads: CASSPGTSGRWYF. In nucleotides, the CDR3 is TGTGCCAGCAGCCCCGGGACTAGCGGGCGCTGGTACTTC.